This TCR beta chain was retrieved from a study of blood T cells in healthy people across ages. This clonotype was observed a few times. The ends lost 6 bases at V and 4 bases at J; junction bases unmatched: 5. Germline V gives CDR1 MNHEY, CDR2 SVGEGT. The CDR3 has 14 residues. Sample-barcoded 5' priming and a J-beta primer mix drove a second PCR of about 6 to 12 cycles. MiXCR, applied by TCRdb to the 5' RACE reads, yields one record per CDR3 protein. The sample has under 950,000 distinct CDR3 sequences, 22% seen once. Source material: blood. This clonotype originated in a man between 65 and 80 years old in good health. The J gene is TRBJ2-5, the V gene TRBV6-2 or TRBV6-3; 10 nucleotides line up with TRBD2. The CDR3 here is CASRPLAGTETQYF. The CDR3 DNA sequence: TGTGCCAGCAGACCACTAGCGGGGACAGAGACCCAGTACTTC.